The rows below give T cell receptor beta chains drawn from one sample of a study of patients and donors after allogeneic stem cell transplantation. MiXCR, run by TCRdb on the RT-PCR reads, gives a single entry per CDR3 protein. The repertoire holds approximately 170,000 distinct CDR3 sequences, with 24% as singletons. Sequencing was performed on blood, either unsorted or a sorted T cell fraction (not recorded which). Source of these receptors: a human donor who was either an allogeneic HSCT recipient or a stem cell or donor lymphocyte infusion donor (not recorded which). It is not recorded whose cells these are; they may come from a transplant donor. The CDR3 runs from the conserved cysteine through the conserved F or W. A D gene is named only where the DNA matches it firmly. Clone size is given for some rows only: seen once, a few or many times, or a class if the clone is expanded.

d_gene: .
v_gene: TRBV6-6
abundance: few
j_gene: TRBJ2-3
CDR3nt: TGTGCCAGCAGTTACTCAGTCACAGATACGCAGTATTTT
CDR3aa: CASSYSVTDTQYF

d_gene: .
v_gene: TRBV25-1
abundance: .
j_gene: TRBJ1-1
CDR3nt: TGTGCCAGCAGTGGCCGGGCAACTGAAGCTTTCTTT
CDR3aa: CASSGRATEAFF

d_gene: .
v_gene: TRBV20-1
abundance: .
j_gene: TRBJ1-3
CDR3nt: TGCAGTGCTAGGGGAGGGGGAGGAGGAAACACCATATATTTT
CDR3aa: CSARGGGGGNTIYF

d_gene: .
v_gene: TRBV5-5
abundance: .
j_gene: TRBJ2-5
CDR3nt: TGTGCCAGCAGCTTGTACTCGAAAGAGACCCAGTACTTC
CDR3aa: CASSLYSKETQYF

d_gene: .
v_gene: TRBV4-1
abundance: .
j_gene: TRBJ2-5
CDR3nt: TGCGCCAGCAGTCCCGGGCCGGTGGGGGAGACCCAGTACTTC
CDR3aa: CASSPGPVGETQYF

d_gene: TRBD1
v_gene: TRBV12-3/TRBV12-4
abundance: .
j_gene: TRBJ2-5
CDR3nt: TGTGCCAGCAGTGGACAGGGCGATCAAGAGACCCAGTACTTC
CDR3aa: CASSGQGDQETQYF

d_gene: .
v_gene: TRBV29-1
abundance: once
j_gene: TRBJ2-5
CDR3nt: TGCAGCGTCCCGCTTGGGCTGGAGACCCAGTACTTC
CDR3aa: CSVPLGLETQYF

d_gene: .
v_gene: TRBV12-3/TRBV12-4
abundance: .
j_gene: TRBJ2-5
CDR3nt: TGTGCCAGCAGTTCGACTTTACTTACTAGGCAAGAGACCCAGTACTTC
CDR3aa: CASSSTLLTRQETQYF

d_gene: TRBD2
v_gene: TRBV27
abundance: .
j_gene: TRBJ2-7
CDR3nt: TGTGCCAGCAGTTCCTCCGGGACTAGAGACTACGAGCAGTACTTC
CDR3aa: CASSSSGTRDYEQYF

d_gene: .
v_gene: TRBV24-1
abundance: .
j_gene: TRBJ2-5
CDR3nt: TGTGCCACCAGTGACATCGAAGAGACCCAGTACTTC
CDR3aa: CATSDIEETQYF